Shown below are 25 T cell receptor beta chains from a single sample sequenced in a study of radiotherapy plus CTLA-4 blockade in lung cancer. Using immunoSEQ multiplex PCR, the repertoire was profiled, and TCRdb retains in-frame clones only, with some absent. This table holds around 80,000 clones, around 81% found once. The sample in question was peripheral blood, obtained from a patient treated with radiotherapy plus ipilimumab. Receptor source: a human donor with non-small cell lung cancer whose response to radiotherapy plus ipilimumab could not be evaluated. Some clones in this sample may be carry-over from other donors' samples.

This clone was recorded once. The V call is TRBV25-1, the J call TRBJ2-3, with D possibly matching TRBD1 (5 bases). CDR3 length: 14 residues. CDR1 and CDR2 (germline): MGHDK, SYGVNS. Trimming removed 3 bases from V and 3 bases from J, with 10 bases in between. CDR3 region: CASSDRARTDTQYF. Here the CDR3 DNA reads TGTGCCAGCAGTGACAGGGCGAGGACAGATACGCAGTATTTT.

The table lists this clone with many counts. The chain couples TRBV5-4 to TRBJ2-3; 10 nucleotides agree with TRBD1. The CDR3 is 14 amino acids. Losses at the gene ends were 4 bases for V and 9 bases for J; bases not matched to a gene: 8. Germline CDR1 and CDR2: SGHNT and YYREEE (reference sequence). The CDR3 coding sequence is TGTGCCAGCAGCCCCGGGACAGGGGAAGTCACGCAGTATTTT. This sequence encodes CASSPGTGEVTQYF.

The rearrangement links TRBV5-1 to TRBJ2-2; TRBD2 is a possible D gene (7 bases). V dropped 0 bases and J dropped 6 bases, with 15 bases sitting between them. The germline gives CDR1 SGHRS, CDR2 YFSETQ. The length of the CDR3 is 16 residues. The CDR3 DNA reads TGCGCCAGCAGCTTGGCCGCGGGGGCTGACTCCGGGGAGCTGTTTTTT. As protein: CASSLAAGADSGELFF.

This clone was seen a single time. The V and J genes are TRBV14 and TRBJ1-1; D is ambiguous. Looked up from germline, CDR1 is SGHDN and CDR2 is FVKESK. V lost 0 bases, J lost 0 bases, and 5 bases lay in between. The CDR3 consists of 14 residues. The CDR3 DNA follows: TGTGCCAGCAGCCAAGAGTCAATGAACACTGAAGCTTTCTTT. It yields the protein CASSQESMNTEAFF.

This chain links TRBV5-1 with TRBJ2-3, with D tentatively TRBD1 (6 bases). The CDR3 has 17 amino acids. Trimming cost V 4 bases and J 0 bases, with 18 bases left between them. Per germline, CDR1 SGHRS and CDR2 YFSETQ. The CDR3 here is CASSPAPGQTSTDTQYF. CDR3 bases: TGCGCCAGCAGCCCGGCCCCAGGACAGACTAGCACAGATACGCAGTATTTT.

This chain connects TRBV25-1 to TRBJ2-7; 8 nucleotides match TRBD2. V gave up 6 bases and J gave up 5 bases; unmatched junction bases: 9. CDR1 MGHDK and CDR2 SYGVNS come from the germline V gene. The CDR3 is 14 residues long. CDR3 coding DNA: TGTGCCAGCAGCAATATCGGCGGGGGGAACGAGCAGTACTTC. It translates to CASSNIGGGNEQYF.

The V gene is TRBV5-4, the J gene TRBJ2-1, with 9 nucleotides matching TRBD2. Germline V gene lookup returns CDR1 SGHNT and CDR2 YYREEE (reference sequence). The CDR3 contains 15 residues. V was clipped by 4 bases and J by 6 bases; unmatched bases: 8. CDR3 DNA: TGTGCCAGCAGCCCCGGGACTAGCTCCCCCAATGAGCAGTTCTTC. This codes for CASSPGTSSPNEQFF.

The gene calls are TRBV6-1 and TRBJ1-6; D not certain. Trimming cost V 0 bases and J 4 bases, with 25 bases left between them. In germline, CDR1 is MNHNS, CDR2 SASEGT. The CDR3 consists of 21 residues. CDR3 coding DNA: TGTGCCAGCAGTGAAGCTATGTCGATCCGGGCCCGAGGGTCTTATAATTCACCCCTCCACTTT. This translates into CASSEAMSIRARGSYNSPLHF.

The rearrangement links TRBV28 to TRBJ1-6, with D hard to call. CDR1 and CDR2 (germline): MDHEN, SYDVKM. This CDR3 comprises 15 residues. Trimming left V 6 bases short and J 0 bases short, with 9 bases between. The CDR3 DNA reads TGTGCCAGCAGGCAAGGGAGCTCCTATAATTCACCCCTCCACTTT. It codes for CASRQGSSYNSPLHF.

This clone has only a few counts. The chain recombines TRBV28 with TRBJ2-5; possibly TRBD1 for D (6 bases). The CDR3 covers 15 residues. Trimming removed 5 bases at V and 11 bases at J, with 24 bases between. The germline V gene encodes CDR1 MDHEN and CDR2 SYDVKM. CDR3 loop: CASSPPTGSPTEQYF. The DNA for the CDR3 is TGTGCCAGCAGTCCGCCGACAGGAAGCCCCACGGAGCAGTACTTC.

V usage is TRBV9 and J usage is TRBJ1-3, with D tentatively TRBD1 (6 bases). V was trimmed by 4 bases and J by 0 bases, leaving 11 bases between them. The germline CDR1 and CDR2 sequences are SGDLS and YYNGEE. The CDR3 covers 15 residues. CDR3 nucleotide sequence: TGTGCCAGCAGCACACGGACAGTCTCTGGAAACACCATATATTTT. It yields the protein CASSTRTVSGNTIYF.

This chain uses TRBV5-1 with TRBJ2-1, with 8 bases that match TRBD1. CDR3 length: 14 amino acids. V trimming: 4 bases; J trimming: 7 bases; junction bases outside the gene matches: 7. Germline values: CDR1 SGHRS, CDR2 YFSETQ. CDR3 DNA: TGCGCCAGCAGCGGATCACAGGGGGGAAATGAGCAGTTCTTC. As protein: CASSGSQGGNEQFF.

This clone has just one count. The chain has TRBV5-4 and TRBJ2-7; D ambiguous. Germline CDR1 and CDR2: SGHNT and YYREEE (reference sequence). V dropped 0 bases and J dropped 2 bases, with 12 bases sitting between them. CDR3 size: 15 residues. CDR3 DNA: TGTGCCAGCAGCTTGGGAAGGAGTGGCACCTACGAGCAGTACTTC. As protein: CASSLGRSGTYEQYF.

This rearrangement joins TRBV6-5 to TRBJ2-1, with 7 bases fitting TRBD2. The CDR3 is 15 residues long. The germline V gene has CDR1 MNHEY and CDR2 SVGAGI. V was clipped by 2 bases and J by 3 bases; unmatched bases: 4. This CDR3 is CASSYGTTFYNEQFF. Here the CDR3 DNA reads TGTGCCAGCAGTTACGGGACTACCTTCTACAATGAGCAGTTCTTC.

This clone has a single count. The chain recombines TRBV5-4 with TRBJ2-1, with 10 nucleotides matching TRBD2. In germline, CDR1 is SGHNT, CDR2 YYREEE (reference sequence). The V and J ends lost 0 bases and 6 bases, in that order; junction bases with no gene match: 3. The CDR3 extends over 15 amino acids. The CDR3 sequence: CASSLVVAGGNEQFF. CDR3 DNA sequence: TGTGCCAGCAGCTTGGTAGTAGCGGGGGGCAATGAGCAGTTCTTC.

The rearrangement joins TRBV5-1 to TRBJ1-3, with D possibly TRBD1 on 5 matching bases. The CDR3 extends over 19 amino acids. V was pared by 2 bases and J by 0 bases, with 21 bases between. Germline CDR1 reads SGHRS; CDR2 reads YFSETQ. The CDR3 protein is CASSLIYGGRGASGNTIYF. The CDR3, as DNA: TGCGCCAGCAGCTTAATCTATGGTGGAAGGGGCGCCTCTGGAAACACCATATATTTT.

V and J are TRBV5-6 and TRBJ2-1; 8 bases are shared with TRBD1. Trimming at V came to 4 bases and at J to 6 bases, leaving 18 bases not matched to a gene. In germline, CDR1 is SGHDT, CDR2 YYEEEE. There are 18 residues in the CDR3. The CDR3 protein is CASSPDFFGTGTVNEQFF. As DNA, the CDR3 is TGTGCCAGCAGCCCCGATTTCTTCGGGACAGGCACGGTCAATGAGCAGTTCTTC.

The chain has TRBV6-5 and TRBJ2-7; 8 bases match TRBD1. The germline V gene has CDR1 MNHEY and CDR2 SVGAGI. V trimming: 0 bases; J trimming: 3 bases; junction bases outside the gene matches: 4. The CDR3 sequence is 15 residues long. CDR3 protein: CASSYSQGVNYEQYF. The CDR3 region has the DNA TGTGCCAGCAGTTACTCACAGGGGGTCAACTACGAGCAGTACTTC.

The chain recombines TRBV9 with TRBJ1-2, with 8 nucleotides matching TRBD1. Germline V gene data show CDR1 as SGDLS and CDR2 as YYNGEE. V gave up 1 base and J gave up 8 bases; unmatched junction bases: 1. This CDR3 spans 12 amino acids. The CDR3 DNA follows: TGTGCCAGCAGCGTACAGGGGGCCGGCTACACCTTC. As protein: CASSVQGAGYTF.

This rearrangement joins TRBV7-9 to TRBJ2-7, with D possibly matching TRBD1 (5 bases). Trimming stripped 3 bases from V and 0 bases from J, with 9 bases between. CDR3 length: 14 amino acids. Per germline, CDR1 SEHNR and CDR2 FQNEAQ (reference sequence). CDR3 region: CASSFPGISYEQYF. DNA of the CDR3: TGTGCCAGCAGCTTCCCAGGGATCTCCTACGAGCAGTACTTC.

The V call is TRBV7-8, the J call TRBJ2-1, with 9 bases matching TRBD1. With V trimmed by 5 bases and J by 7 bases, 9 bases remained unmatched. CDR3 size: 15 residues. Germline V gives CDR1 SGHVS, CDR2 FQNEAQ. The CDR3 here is CASSHTGTGRNEQFF. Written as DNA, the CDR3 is TGTGCCAGCAGCCATACCGGGACAGGGAGGAATGAGCAGTTCTTC. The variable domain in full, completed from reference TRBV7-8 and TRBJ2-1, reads GAGVSQSPRYKVAKRGQDVALRCDPISGHVSLFWYQQALGQGPEFLTYFQNEAQLDKSGLPSDRFFAERPEGSVSTLKIQRTQQEDSAVYLCASSHTGTGRNEQFFGPGTRLTVL.

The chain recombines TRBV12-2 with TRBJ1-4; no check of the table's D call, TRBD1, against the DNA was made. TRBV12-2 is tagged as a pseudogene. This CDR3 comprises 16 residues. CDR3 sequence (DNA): TGTGCAAGTCGCTTAGGCCGGGACAGGGAGGATGAAAAACTGTTTTTT. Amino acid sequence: CASRLGRDREDEKLFF.

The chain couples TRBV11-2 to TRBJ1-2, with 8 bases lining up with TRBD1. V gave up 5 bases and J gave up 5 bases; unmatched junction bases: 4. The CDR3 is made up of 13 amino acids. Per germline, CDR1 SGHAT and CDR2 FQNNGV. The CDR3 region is CASSPDRAYGYTF. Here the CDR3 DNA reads TGTGCCAGCAGCCCGGACAGGGCTTATGGCTACACCTTC.

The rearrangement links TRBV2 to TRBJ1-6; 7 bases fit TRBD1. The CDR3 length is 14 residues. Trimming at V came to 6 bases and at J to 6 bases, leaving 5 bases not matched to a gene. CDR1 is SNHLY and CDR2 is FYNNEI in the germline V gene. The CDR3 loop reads CASSRQGINSPLHF. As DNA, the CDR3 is TGTGCCAGCAGCCGACAGGGAATTAATTCACCCCTCCACTTT.

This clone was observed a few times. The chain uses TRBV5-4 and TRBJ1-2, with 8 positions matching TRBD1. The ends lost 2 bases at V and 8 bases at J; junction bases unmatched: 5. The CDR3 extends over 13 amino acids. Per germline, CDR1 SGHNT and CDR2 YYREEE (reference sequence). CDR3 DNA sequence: TGTGCCAGCAGCTTCCAGGGGGCTAAGGGCTACACCTTC. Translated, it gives CASSFQGAKGYTF.